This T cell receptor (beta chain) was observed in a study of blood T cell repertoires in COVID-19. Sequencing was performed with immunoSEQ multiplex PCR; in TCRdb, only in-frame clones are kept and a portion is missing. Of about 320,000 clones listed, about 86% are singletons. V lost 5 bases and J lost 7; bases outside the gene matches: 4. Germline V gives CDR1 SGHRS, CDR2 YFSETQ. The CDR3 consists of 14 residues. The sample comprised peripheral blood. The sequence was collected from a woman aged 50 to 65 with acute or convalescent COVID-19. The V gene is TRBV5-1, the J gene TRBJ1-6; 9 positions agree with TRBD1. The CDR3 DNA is TGCGCCAGCAGTACCGGGACAGGGAATTCACCCCTCCACTTT. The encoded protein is CASSTGTGNSPLHF. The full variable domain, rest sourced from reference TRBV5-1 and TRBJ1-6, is KAGVTQTPRYLIKTRGQQVTLSCSPISGHRSVSWYQQTPGQGLQFLFEYFSETQRNKGNFPGRFSGRQFSNSRSEMNVSTLELGDSALYLCASSTGTGNSPLHFGNGTRLTVT.